This T cell receptor beta chain was retrieved from a study of cytomegalovirus exposure and HLA in healthy donors. 60 Vbeta and 13 Jbeta primers were used in PCR. The data were produced by immunoSEQ multiplex PCR, yet TCRdb's version contains in-frame clones alone and is incomplete. The table records under 200,000 clones, roughly 78% of them present only once. The CDR3 totals 14 residues. V was clipped by 7 bases and J by 3 bases; unmatched bases: 7. Germline V lookup: CDR1 MDHEN, CDR2 SYDVKM. The TCR was taken from a woman in her forties in good health and CMV-seronegative. The chain recombines TRBV28 with TRBJ2-7, with 9 nucleotides matching TRBD2. Sample: PBMCs. This chain's CDR3 is CASTLAGSFYEQYF. In DNA form, the CDR3 reads TGTGCCAGCACCCTAGCGGGGAGTTTCTACGAGCAGTACTTC.